This T cell receptor (beta chain) is drawn from a study of vaccination and CD4 T cells after COVID-19. Study at large: Median time from second vaccine dose to sampling was 72 days (14 to 241).

Trimming removed 0 bases at V and 4 bases at J, with 12 bases between. Germline CDR1 and CDR2: DFQATT and SNEGSKA (reference sequence). The CDR3 has 15 amino acids. Study-wide results and limits: In convalescent patients, 304 of 307 vaccine-specific clones were mono-reactive for SARS-CoV-2 spike.

Noted time point: late sampling 161 to 241 days after vaccination in a few convalescent patients. This sample's treatment: roughly ten-day PBMC culture with coronavirus spike peptide pools or control peptides (ViraFEST assay). After expanding antigen-specific T cells with peptide pools, ViraFEST sequenced their TCRs. Sequenced with the Oncomine TCR Beta short-read assay was DNA taken from cultured CD4+ T cells. One entry per CDR3 protein results from TCRdb running MiXCR on the PCR reads. The sample consists of 25,000 to 30,000 distinct CDR3 sequences, approximately 41% of them appearing once. Notes on this clonotype: Its antigen is still unknown.

The sequence was collected from a human donor who had recovered from COVID-19. The chain is built from TRBV20-1 and TRBJ2-2; a possible D gene is TRBD2 (6 bases). Sequencing used CD4+ T cells from blood, cultured in vitro, obtained about 7 months after SARS-CoV-2 vaccination. CDR3 sequence (DNA): TGCAGTGCTAGAGAGGGTGGAGGGGCCACCGGGGAGCTGTTTTTT. Protein: CSAREGGGATGELFF.